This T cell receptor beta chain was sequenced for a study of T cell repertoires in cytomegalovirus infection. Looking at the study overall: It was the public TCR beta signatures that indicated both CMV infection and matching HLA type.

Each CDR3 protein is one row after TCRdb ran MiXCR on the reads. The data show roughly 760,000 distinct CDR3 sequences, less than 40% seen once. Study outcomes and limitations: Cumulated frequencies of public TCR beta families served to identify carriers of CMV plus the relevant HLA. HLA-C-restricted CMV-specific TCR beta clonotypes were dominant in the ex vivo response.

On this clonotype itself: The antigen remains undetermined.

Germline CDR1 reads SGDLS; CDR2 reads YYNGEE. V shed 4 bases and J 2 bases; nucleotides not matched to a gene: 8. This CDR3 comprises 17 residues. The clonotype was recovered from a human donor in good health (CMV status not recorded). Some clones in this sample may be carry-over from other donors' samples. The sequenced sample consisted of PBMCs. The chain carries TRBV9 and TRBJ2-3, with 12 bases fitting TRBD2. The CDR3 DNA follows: TGTGCCAGCAGCTCAGAACTAGCGGGGGGATTCACAGATACGCAGTATTTT. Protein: CASSSELAGGFTDTQYF.